The sample holds a few counts of the clone carrying this T cell receptor (beta chain). Antigen: not known. This sample was taken from a study of cytomegalovirus exposure and HLA in healthy donors. Study-wide results and limits: In a later analysis, compared with equally common non-associated chains, HLA-associated beta chains were more expanded. Later analysis identified several of the most significant clusters that appeared linked to common viral pathogens.

The CDR3 spans 15 residues. The V gene's germline CDR1 is LNHDA and CDR2 SQIVND (reference sequence). Trimming pared 3 bases from V and 0 bases from J, leaving 12 bases between. The PCR employed 60 Vbeta primers together with 13 Jbeta primers. Original processing notes: As a later analysis found, there were 80 million or so unique TCR beta chains, of which some 9.9 million were shared. Clones were sequenced by immunoSEQ multiplex PCR, and TCRdb holds only the in-frame ones, with some missing. V, J and clone size reflect that table, while D and trimming were determined from the DNA. The sample lists roughly 140,000 clones; approximately 82% were seen once. Healthy individuals who donated bone marrow served as the donors.

The receptor was isolated from an older woman in good health and CMV-seropositive. V is TRBV19 and J is TRBJ2-7, with D unresolved. Specimen: PBMCs. The CDR3 loop is CASSIEDKSSYEQYF. The CDR3 nucleotides read TGTGCCAGTAGTATCGAGGATAAAAGCTCCTACGAGCAGTACTTC.